This TCR beta chain was sequenced in a study of T-cell reconstitution after alpha-beta-depleted transplantation in children. This clonotype was observed a few times. Germline trimming cut 1 base from V and 8 bases from J; bases unmatched to any gene: 6. This CDR3 spans 15 amino acids. Germline CDR1 SGHDT, CDR2 YYEEEE. A library of TCRbeta sequences, prepared with unique molecular identifiers, was generated. MiXCR was run by TCRdb on the PCR reads, yielding one entry per CDR3 protein. The table has some 550,000 distinct CDR3 sequences, roughly 18% seen once. Specimen: PBMCs from the stem cell graft donor, collected from the stem cell graft. The clonotype was recovered from a human donor who donated a stem cell graft to a child with acute lymphoblastic leukemia. The J gene is TRBJ2-1, the V gene TRBV5-6; 10 bases line up with TRBD2. The CDR3 coding sequence is TGTGCCAGCAGCTTGCTAGCGGGAGAACCCCATGAGCAGTTCTTC. Its translation is CASSLLAGEPHEQFF.